This TCR beta chain was identified in a study of response to subunit inactivated influenza vaccine (dated by TCRdb to the late 2010s). Study-wide context: Deep quantitative profiling of the T cell receptor repertoire was used in the study to follow responses to a trivalent subunit inactivated influenza vaccine.

The library was generated by RT-PCR. Instrument on record: Illumina HiSeq 2500. TCRdb's own reprocessing of the public reads used fastp at Q25 and MiXCR and kept productive beta chains. Here each entry gathers all rows of one CDR3 protein and keeps the most common genes and DNA. For this sample there are 550,000 to 600,000 distinct CDR3 sequences; about 10% appear just once. About 10% of the sample belongs to the ten largest clones. This clonotype was seen more than once but under ten times. Its antigen is not yet known. No quality values exist for individual bases; no much larger clone is one base distant. Based on the germline V gene, the CDR1 and CDR2 sequences are SGHTA and FQGNSA. V is cut by 7 bases and J by 6 bases, and the space between the germline ends is 19 bases. The CDR3, cysteine through phenylalanine, is 14 amino acids long. Just the 42-base CDR3 DNA is kept, in frame starting at base 1.

Beyond this particular receptor, the publication reports: The authors suggested that each seasonal influenza vaccination may recruit only a limited number of new T cells.

Sample: PBMCs from blood, taken on the day of vaccination. In this chain, TRBV7-2 is recombined with TRBJ2-7; the D gene identity is not certain. The source is a man between 50 and 59 years old who received an inactivated influenza vaccine. Donor details come from another sample of the same person, matched by shared clones. CDR3 loop: CASNTRPGSSEQYF. The DNA is TGTGCCAGCAACACGCGGCCAGGCTCATCCGAGCAGTACTTC.